Following are 29 T cell receptor beta chains from one sample sequenced in a study of CD8+CD57+ T cells in acquired aplastic anemia. It was genomic DNA that served as the template for profiling TCR beta VDJ and CDR3. TCRdb re-called the reads with MiXCR, one entry per CDR3 protein. The data contain under 200,000 distinct CDR3 sequences, around three fifths of them singletons. Sequencing was done on a sample of sorted CD4+, CD8+, or CD8+CD57+ T cells (not recorded which) from PBMCs. These TCRs come from a human donor with severe aplastic anemia or a healthy control (not recorded which).

This clonotype appeared many times. The J gene is TRBJ2-4, the V gene TRBV25-1, with D possibly matching TRBD1 (7 bases). Germline V gene lookup returns CDR1 MGHDK and CDR2 SYGVNS. CDR3 length: 18 residues. V was pared by 7 bases and J by 0 bases, with 22 bases between. The CDR3 DNA reads as TGTGCCAGCACCCACGGAGGGACAGATGACCTAGCCAAAAACATTCAGTACTTC. Translating it yields CASTHGGTDDLAKNIQYF.

This clonotype occurred many times. The rearrangement joins TRBV5-5 to TRBJ2-2; D may correspond to TRBD1 or TRBD2 (7 bases each). Trimming cost V 2 bases and J 6 bases, with 11 bases left between them. Germline assignment: CDR1 SGHKS and CDR2 YYEKEE (reference sequence). The CDR3 has 14 amino acids. CDR3 nucleotide sequence: TGTGCCAGCAGCTTCGCAGGGGGGGCCGGGGAGCTGTTTTTT. Translating gives CASSFAGGAGELFF.

DNA for the CDR3: TGTGCCAGCAGCTTGGATCTCTGGGACGAGCAGTACTTC. The encoded protein is CASSLDLWDEQYF. This chain joins TRBV5-4 and TRBJ2-7; no firm D call. Trimming took off 0 bases at V and 5 bases at J, with 9 bases between the two ends. Germline lookup yields CDR1 SGHNT and CDR2 YYREEE (reference sequence). This CDR3 comprises 13 residues.

The chain uses TRBV7-9 and TRBJ2-5; 8 bases are shared with TRBD1. V lost 4 bases, J lost 1 base, and 14 bases stayed unmatched. Germline CDR1 is SEHNR and CDR2 is FQNEAQ (reference sequence). This CDR3 comprises 18 residues. The CDR3 DNA reads TGTGCCAGCAGCTCGGTCCAGGCAGGGGGACAGGTCCAAGAGACCCAGTACTTC. Translation: CASSSVQAGGQVQETQYF.

This chain links TRBV9 with TRBJ2-7; TRBD2 matches at 7 bases. The CDR3 extends over 13 amino acids. The J segment lost 6 bases and the V segment lost 0 bases, leaving 3 bases of the junction unmatched. Germline V gene data show CDR1 as SGDLS and CDR2 as YYNGEE. CDR3 in DNA: TGTGCCAGCAGCGTAGACCCGGGGGGCGAGCAGTACTTC. Translation gives CASSVDPGGEQYF.

This clonotype was found a few times. The chain employs TRBV20-1 and TRBJ2-7; TRBD2 aligns across 13 bases. This CDR3 spans 14 amino acids. Trimming took 4 bases from V and 5 from J; bases not matched to a gene: 5. In germline, CDR1 is DFQATT, CDR2 SNEGSKA (reference sequence). In DNA, the CDR3 is TGCAGTGCTACTCCACTAGCGGGGGGGCACGAGCAGTACTTC. Its translation is CSATPLAGGHEQYF.

The gene calls are TRBV19 and TRBJ2-2; 7 bases line up with TRBD2. From germline, CDR1 is LNHDA and CDR2 SQIVND (reference sequence). Trimming at V came to 6 bases and at J to 5 bases, leaving 12 bases not matched to a gene. The CDR3 extends over 16 amino acids. The CDR3 region is CASSTPWGRETGELFF. CDR3 in DNA: TGTGCCAGTAGCACCCCTTGGGGGAGGGAGACCGGGGAGCTGTTTTTT.

The chain combines TRBV25-1 with TRBJ2-7; 9 bases are a match to TRBD1. The CDR3 length is 18 residues. CDR1 and CDR2 from the germline V gene are MGHDK and SYGVNS. The J segment lost 6 bases and the V segment lost 4 bases, leaving 19 bases of the junction unmatched. In DNA form, the CDR3 reads TGTGCCAGCAGTGCTAGGGACTCGGGACAGGGCGGACCAGTCGAGCAGTACTTC. Translating it yields CASSARDSGQGGPVEQYF.

The chain uses TRBV7-6 and TRBJ2-7, with a possible D match to TRBD1 (6 bases). Deletions cut 1 base from V and 5 bases from J, with 18 bases between. The CDR3 extends over 16 amino acids. The V gene's germline CDR1 is SGHVS and CDR2 FNYEAQ. The CDR3 region has the DNA TGTGCCAGCAGCTTAGGCGTCGACCAGGGGATCCACGAGCAGTACTTC. This encodes CASSLGVDQGIHEQYF.

On this clonotype itself: As the CDR3 is not closed by the conserved phenylalanine or tryptophan, this likely results from a read error. The gene calls are TRBV12-3 or TRBV12-4 and TRBJ1-2, with 8 bases that match TRBD1. The CDR3 is 15 amino acids. Germline trimming cut 3 bases from V and 3 bases from J; bases unmatched to any gene: 6. CDR3 amino acids: CASSFTRGRDYGYTL. The CDR3 nucleotides are TGTGCCAGCAGTTTCACCAGGGGGCGCGACTATGGCTACACCTTA.

This clonotype was observed many times. Compared with germline, one end of the junction differs, possibly owing to a read error. This chain uses TRBV13 with TRBJ2-7; tentative D call: TRBD1 (6 bases). Per the germline V gene, CDR1 is PRHDT and CDR2 is FYEKMQ (reference sequence). The CDR3 totals 14 residues. In DNA form, the CDR3 reads TGTGCCAGCAGCTTAGTGGGGACAAGGGGCCACCAGAACTTC. Protein sequence: CASSLVGTRGHQNF.

The gene calls are TRBV10-3 and TRBJ2-7; D may match TRBD1 or TRBD2 (6 bases each). Germline V gene sequence: CDR1 ENHRY, CDR2 SYGVKD. This CDR3 comprises 11 residues. V was shortened by 5 bases and J by 6 bases, with 8 bases between the two germline ends. CDR3 protein: CAISKGGEQYF. Here the CDR3 DNA reads TGTGCCATCAGTAAGGGGGGCGAGCAGTACTTC.

This clonotype has a handful of counts. V usage is TRBV5-1 and J usage is TRBJ2-7; 7 positions agree with TRBD1. Germline CDR1 reads SGHRS; CDR2 reads YFSETQ. Unmatched junction bases numbered 0, after V lost 6 bases and J lost 6 bases. The CDR3 extends over 10 amino acids. The CDR3 region is CASTGGEQYF. The CDR3 DNA reads TGCGCCAGCACAGGGGGCGAGCAGTACTTC.

This clonotype turned up a few times. This may stem from a read error, because a much larger clone lies one nucleotide away. This CDR3 is missing its conserved last phenylalanine or tryptophan, likely due to a read error. The CDR3 DNA follows: TGTGCCAGCAGCGAGGAAGACACTCAGCAGTACCTC. Encoded protein: CASSEEDTQQYL. The chain couples TRBV3-1 to TRBJ2-7, with unresolved D. Germline V gives CDR1 LGHDT, CDR2 YNNKEL (reference sequence). V was clipped by 5 bases and J by 8 bases, with 13 bases between them. The CDR3 contains 12 residues.

This clonotype showed up just a few times. The genes are TRBV2 and TRBJ1-2; D might be TRBD1 (5 bases). V gave up 2 bases and J gave up 1 base, with 8 bases separating them. CDR1 is SNHLY and CDR2 is FYNNEI in the germline V gene. The CDR3 length is 14 residues. This chain's CDR3 is CASSESDSNYGYTF. As DNA, the CDR3 is TGTGCCAGCAGTGAAAGCGACAGTAACTATGGCTACACCTTC. The complete variable domain, with remaining parts taken from reference TRBV2 and TRBJ1-2, reads EPEVTQTPSHQVTQMGQEVILRCVPISNHLYFYWYRQILGQKVEFLVSFYNNEISEKSEIFDDQFSVERPDGSNFTLKIRSTKLEDSAMYFCASSESDSNYGYTFGSGTRLTVV.

The chain carries TRBV9 and TRBJ1-6; 8 positions agree with TRBD1. V lost 3 bases to trimming and J lost 10 bases; unmatched junction nucleotides: 9. Germline values: CDR1 SGDLS, CDR2 YYNGEE. CDR3 length: 15 residues. The CDR3 here is CASSARTGGGSPLHF. The CDR3 DNA follows: TGTGCCAGCAGCGCGAGAACAGGGGGAGGGTCACCCCTCCACTTT.

This clonotype has only a few counts. The chain is built from TRBV6-5 and TRBJ1-2, with a tentative D call TRBD1 (5 bases). Trimming cost V 0 bases and J 6 bases, with 23 bases left between them. The CDR3 runs 18 residues. Germline values: CDR1 MNHEY, CDR2 SVGAGI. CDR3 DNA sequence: TGTGCCAGCAGTTACTCGATGGGGGAGGCTATGGCCTCTGATGGCTACACCTTC. Protein: CASSYSMGEAMASDGYTF.

This chain uses TRBV9 with TRBJ1-2; 9 bases align to TRBD1. CDR3 length: 14 residues. J gave up 7 bases and V 0 bases, and 4 bases lay outside the gene matches. Per the germline V gene, CDR1 is SGDLS and CDR2 is YYNGEE. CDR3 in amino acids: CASSVEMGQGGYTF. Written as DNA, the CDR3 is TGTGCCAGCAGCGTAGAGATGGGACAGGGTGGCTACACCTTC.

CDR3 loop: CASSLVGGSDGYTF. The CDR3 bases are TGTGCCAGCAGCTTAGTTGGGGGGTCAGATGGCTACACCTTC. This chain connects TRBV7-2 to TRBJ1-2, with D possibly TRBD1 on 5 matching bases. The V gene lost 1 base and the J gene lost 6 bases, with 12 bases spanning the gap. CDR3 length: 14 residues. Germline V CDR1 and CDR2: SGHTA, FQGNSA. The complete variable domain, with remaining parts taken from reference TRBV7-2 and TRBJ1-2, reads GAGVSQSPSNKVTEKGKDVELRCDPISGHTALYWYRQSLGQGLEFLIYFQGNSAPDKSGLPSDRFSAERTGGSVSTLTIQRTQQEDSAVYLCASSLVGGSDGYTFGSGTRLTVV.

V is TRBV5-4 and J is TRBJ2-7; no reliable D call. The length of the CDR3 is 16 residues. CDR1 is SGHNT, CDR2 YYREEE, per germline (reference sequence). The ends were cut back, 0 bases at V and 6 bases at J, with 19 bases in the middle. The CDR3 DNA reads TGTGCCAGCAGCTTGGAGGCTGGGTCCGGTATCGCCGAGCAGTACTTC. Its translation is CASSLEAGSGIAEQYF.

This chain joins TRBV7-2 and TRBJ2-5; the D call may be TRBD1 or TRBD2 (6 bases each). Germline V gene sequence: CDR1 SGHTA, CDR2 FQGNSA. This CDR3 comprises 14 residues. V was cut by 8 bases and J by 5 bases, with 18 bases left in between. CDR3 amino acids: CASHGGRDGETQYF. CDR3 in DNA: TGTGCCAGCCACGGGGGCCGAGATGGGGAGACCCAGTACTTC. The whole variable domain, remainder taken from reference TRBV7-2 and TRBJ2-5, is GAGVSQSPSNKVTEKGKDVELRCDPISGHTALYWYRQSLGQGLEFLIYFQGNSAPDKSGLPSDRFSAERTGGSVSTLTIQRTQQEDSAVYLCASHGGRDGETQYFGPGTRLLVL.

V usage is TRBV12-3 or TRBV12-4 and J usage is TRBJ2-3, with 8 bases matching TRBD2. The CDR3 runs 15 residues. Trimming removed 5 bases from V and 0 bases from J; junction bases left unmatched: 4. CDR3 nucleotide sequence: TGTGCCAGCAGTCCGGGGACTAGTAGCACAGATACGCAGTATTTT. This codes for CASSPGTSSTDTQYF.

This chain joins TRBV11-3 and TRBJ2-5; D gene uncertain. V was cut by 8 bases and J by 7 bases, with 14 bases left in between. This CDR3 region has 12 residues. CDR1 is SGHNT, CDR2 YENEEA, per germline. CDR3 protein: CASGSVDGTQYF. For the CDR3, the DNA is TGTGCCAGCGGCTCCGTAGATGGGACCCAGTACTTC.

The V gene is TRBV7-8, the J gene TRBJ2-5; 8 nucleotides match TRBD2. V dropped 5 bases and J dropped 7; count of bases not matched to a gene: 6. Germline values: CDR1 SGHVS, CDR2 FQNEAQ. This CDR3 region has 13 residues. The CDR3 DNA is TGTGCCAGCAGCCTTAGCGGGGAGGTGACCCAGTACTTC. The encoded protein is CASSLSGEVTQYF.

V usage is TRBV5-1 and J usage is TRBJ2-2; a possible D gene is TRBD2 (5 bases). Trimming removed 1 base from V and 0 bases from J, with 10 bases in between. Germline lookup yields CDR1 SGHRS and CDR2 YFSETQ. The CDR3 loop spans 16 amino acids. The CDR3 here is CASSLWGAANTGELFF. CDR3 DNA sequence: TGCGCCAGCAGCTTGTGGGGAGCTGCGAACACCGGGGAGCTGTTTTTT.

The rearrangement joins TRBV29-1 to TRBJ1-2; no clear D gene. Looked up from germline, CDR1 is SQVTM and CDR2 is ANQGSEA. Trimming pared 2 bases from V and 2 bases from J, leaving 9 bases between. The CDR3 totals 13 residues. Here the CDR3 reads CSVERANNYGYTF. The CDR3 DNA reads TGCAGCGTTGAACGGGCAAACAACTATGGCTACACCTTC.

This sequence joins TRBV6-1 and TRBJ2-3; the D gene could be TRBD1 or TRBD2 (5 bases each). V lost 2 bases and J lost 6, with 18 bases in between. The germline gives CDR1 MNHNS, CDR2 SASEGT. The CDR3 runs to 16 residues. Written as DNA, the CDR3 is TGTGCCAGCAGTGAATGGGGCGGGCCTCTGGGGGATACGCAGTATTTT. This translates into CASSEWGGPLGDTQYF.

The chain has TRBV12-3 or TRBV12-4 and TRBJ1-5; 8 positions match TRBD1. After removal of 5 bases from V and 7 bases from J, the junction contained 10 bases not matched to a gene. The length of the CDR3 is 15 residues. The CDR3 loop reads CASSTLTGDGQPQHF. The CDR3 DNA is TGTGCCAGCAGTACCTTGACAGGGGACGGACAGCCCCAGCATTTT.

This rearrangement joins TRBV7-9 to TRBJ1-1, with TRBD1 matching 7 bases. The CDR3 length is 13 residues. Germline-derived CDR1 and CDR2 are SEHNR and FQNEAQ (reference sequence). Unmatched junction bases numbered 8, after V lost 5 bases and J lost 8 bases. CDR3 amino acids: CASSPGTVREAFF. CDR3 DNA: TGTGCCAGCAGCCCCGGGACAGTAAGAGAAGCTTTCTTT. Drawing the rest from reference TRBV7-9 and TRBJ1-1, the complete variable domain is DTGVSQNPRHKITKRGQNVTFRCDPISEHNRLYWYRQTLGQGPEFLTYFQNEAQLEKSRLLSDRFSAERPKGSFSTLEIQRTEQGDSAMYLCASSPGTVREAFFGQGTRLTVV.